Listed below are T cell receptor beta chains from one sample, sequenced in a study of CD4 T cells in relation to SARS-CoV-2 and coronaviruses. Assay used: immunoSEQ multiplex PCR; TCRdb lists only in-frame clones, some missing. The sample yields some 65,000 clones, over 80% seen once. What was sequenced was memory CD4+ T cells from PBMCs. Receptors were obtained from a human donor in good health. Each CDR3 is given with its conserved first and last residue. A D gene is named only where the DNA matches it firmly.

v_call d_call cdr3_aa
TRBV6-5 . CASTLGREPYEQYF
TRBV7-9 . CASSILPGEDTGELFF
TRBV6-1 TRBD1 CASSGQGARDTGELFF
TRBV19 . CASRSAYEQYF
TRBV2 TRBD2 CASSDSSGRSNEQFF
TRBV5-1 . CASSLRANNEQFF
TRBV18 TRBD1 CASSPAAGGTEAFF
TRBV5-1 TRBD2 CASSLELAGGPETQYF
TRBV5-1 . CASSWQGTGANVLTF
TRBV7-9 . CASSLMGREQFF
TRBV12-3/TRBV12-4 . CASSELLVDTQYF
TRBV12-3/TRBV12-4 . CASSTERYGYTF
TRBV28 TRBD1 CASSTPRGPGNTIYF
TRBV25-1 . CASSGGIETQYF
TRBV5-1 . CASSRDSGANVLTF
TRBV7-9 TRBD1 CASSPADRGYETQYF
TRBV19 TRBD1 CASRGTGVTGELFF
TRBV27 TRBD2 CASSLSGTSGREQFF
TRBV27 . CASRRENTEAFF
TRBV7-9 . CASSPDRNNEQFF
TRBV9 . CASSITTDTQYF
TRBV28 . CASSSGTTDEKLFF
TRBV7-9 . CASSPLGNTEAFF
TRBV5-6 . CASSLRQGGGPQHF
TRBV5-4 . CASNYLPRVVGANVLTF
TRBV19 TRBD1 CASSPLTRGQGNTEAFF
TRBV3-1/TRBV3-2 TRBD1 CASSQLTGTEEKLFF
TRBV9 . CASSGRTSTLDPYNSPLHF
TRBV9 . CASSVSPREPHHEQFF
TRBV6-5 TRBD1 CASSQTTGGHGYTF
TRBV30 TRBD1 CAWSPGTGVGYTF
TRBV4-1 . CASSGPTTGTEAFF
TRBV7-9 TRBD1 CASSLKEGADGNTIYF
TRBV5-4 . CASSLRHPQETQYF
TRBV30 . CAWSVRGTYGYTF